A selection of T cell receptor beta chains follows, all from one sample in a study of blood T cell repertoires in COVID-19. Some clones are missing from TCRdb's copy, which holds only in-frame ones; the method was immunoSEQ multiplex PCR. The sample includes 71,000 or so clones, roughly 80% seen only once; the top ten take 28%. Specimen: peripheral blood. Every receptor here comes from a man between 65 and 80 years old with acute or convalescent COVID-19. The CDR3 runs from the conserved cysteine through the conserved F or W. D genes are given only for firm matches.

-,14,TRBV5-1,TRBJ2-1,CASSSTTTRSEQFF
TRBD2,15,TRBV6-5,TRBJ2-1,CASRSLAALSNEQFF
TRBD2,14,TRBV29-1,TRBJ2-1,CSVEPSGRGGEQFF
TRBD1,13,TRBV11-3,TRBJ2-7,CASSLDKDRALYF
TRBD1,16,TRBV28,TRBJ1-2,CASTRTGGFRNYGYTF
-,15,TRBV7-5,TRBJ2-7,CVRSPITRRPGEQYF
TRBD1,14,TRBV5-1,TRBJ2-7,CASSQGTGGYEQYF
-,13,TRBV7-9,TRBJ2-1,CASSFRDSSEQFF
-,13,TRBV18,TRBJ1-1,CASSYSPGTEAFF
TRBD1,14,TRBV9,TRBJ2-1,CASSPMGQGNEQFF
-,13,TRBV19,TRBJ1-2,CASQQESNYGYTF
TRBD2,15,TRBV5-1,TRBJ2-3,CASRASGKGTDTQYF
TRBD2,16,TRBV27,TRBJ2-5,CASSFLSGENGETQYF
-,15,TRBV5-1,TRBJ1-1,CASSLGWGGGAEAFF
-,16,TRBV25-1,TRBJ1-6,CASSETRGNHNSPLHF
-,15,TRBV7-9,TRBJ2-1,CASSRVSDSYNEQFF
-,14,TRBV6-2/TRBV6-3,TRBJ1-2,CASSYHERNYGYTF
TRBD1,19,TRBV18,TRBJ1-3,CASSSLGTGVKTAGNTIYF
-,13,TRBV29-1,TRBJ1-1,CSVHGLGAYEAFF
-,13,TRBV7-3,TRBJ2-7,CASSLSPGAEQYF
TRBD2,18,TRBV9,TRBJ2-7,CASSVALRGAGATYEQYF
-,13,TRBV6-2/TRBV6-3,TRBJ2-7,CASSHTPPYEQYF
-,15,TRBV5-1,TRBJ2-2,CASSLVQDNTGELFF
TRBD1,16,TRBV19,TRBJ2-6,CASSQQGGYGANVLTF
-,15,TRBV6-5,TRBJ2-3,CASSYWGGTGDTQYF
-,18,TRBV19,TRBJ1-5,CASSSGGWGPKGNQPQHF
TRBD1,14,TRBV27,TRBJ2-7,CASREGTGLYEQYF
-,15,TRBV7-2,TRBJ2-5,CASSLALGRDKTQYF
-,15,TRBV5-1,TRBJ1-3,CASSLGTQSGNTIYF
TRBD2,16,TRBV7-9,TRBJ2-1,CASSLALGLARHEQFF
-,15,TRBV9,TRBJ1-4,CASSVGGATNEKLFF
TRBD1,13,TRBV10-3,TRBJ2-3,CAIGQGLTDTQYF
TRBD2,17,TRBV12-5,TRBJ2-3,CASGLTGGLEITDTQYF
-,14,TRBV7-9,TRBJ2-2,CASSFREHTGELFF
-,15,TRBV6-5,TRBJ1-2,CASSTQEGFNYGYTF
-,13,TRBV5-6,TRBJ1-2,CAASLNRVHGYTF
TRBD2,18,TRBV7-8,TRBJ2-5,CASSFGPGLATGGETQYF
TRBD1,14,TRBV2,TRBJ1-5,CASSGQGSGQPQHF
TRBD1,13,TRBV2,TRBJ2-1,CASRDRGRDEQFF
TRBD2,16,TRBV5-1,TRBJ2-3,CASSLAPSGSTDTQYF
-,13,TRBV27,TRBJ2-2,CARTGRGSGELFF
TRBD2,15,TRBV7-2,TRBJ2-1,CASVNSGRASNPQFF
TRBD2,13,TRBV15,TRBJ2-5,CATGGEGQETQYF
-,15,TRBV5-1,TRBJ2-7,CASSPRWGSLHEQYF
TRBD1,15,TRBV28,TRBJ1-1,CASSSTGGANTEAFF
-,14,TRBV30,TRBJ1-3,CAWSVGGTGNTIYF
TRBD2,15,TRBV5-4,TRBJ2-1,CASSFRTSGSYEQFF
-,15,TRBV10-2,TRBJ1-2,CASSESGTGRYGYTF
-,15,TRBV5-5,TRBJ1-1,CASTLGRVQNTEAFF
-,17,TRBV5-1,TRBJ2-6,CASSLAVVDSGANVLTF
-,16,TRBV20-1,TRBJ2-1,CSASDDTGRPYNEQFF
TRBD1,14,TRBV7-2,TRBJ1-1,CASSQSRQGTEAFF
-,14,TRBV2,TRBJ1-3,CASRIDYSGNTIYF
-,15,TRBV23-1,TRBJ2-7,CVSSQILEQFYEQYF
-,14,TRBV15,TRBJ1-2,CATSRGPGTYGYTF
TRBD1,14,TRBV11-3,TRBJ1-1,CASSFTGGVTEAFF
-,13,TRBV6-5,TRBJ1-1,CASSYSSRFEAFF
TRBD1,16,TRBV28,TRBJ2-1,CASSPLGQGYYNEQFF
TRBD1,15,TRBV2,TRBJ1-4,CASSSSGTANEKLFF
TRBD1,15,TRBV6-5,TRBJ2-7,CASTTPGTGTHEQYF